This entry features one T cell receptor (beta chain) sequence. This specimen comes from a study of early T cells in non-severe SARS-CoV-2 infection. Each CDR3 protein is one row after TCRdb ran MiXCR on the 5' RACE reads. The table shows roughly 100,000 distinct CDR3 sequences, with about 12% occurring only once. Sequenced material: whole blood. This TCR came from an adult who was a healthcare worker with PCR-confirmed SARS-CoV-2 infection or an uninfected control (not recorded which).

CDR3 protein: CAISSGGETQYF. In nucleotides, the CDR3 is TGTGCCATCAGCAGCGGGGGAGAGACCCAGTACTTC. The chain links TRBV10-3 to TRBJ2-5; TRBD2 matches 8 bases. The germline V gene encodes CDR1 ENHRY and CDR2 SYGVKD. The CDR3 extends over 12 amino acids. Losses at the gene ends were 6 bases for V and 4 bases for J; bases not matched to a gene: 1.